Below are 14 T cell receptor beta chains sequenced from a single sample in a study of cytomegalovirus exposure and HLA in healthy donors listed by TCRdb under 2017. The library relied on the immunoSEQ multiplex PCR assay. For the multiplex PCR, a mixture combining 60 forward primers for TCR Vbeta segments and 13 reverse primers for TCR Jbeta segments was used. TCRdb provides this immuneACCESS table in a form limited to in-frame rearrangements. Some clones are lacking; in checked studies, under half of them reflect an unresolved V gene, and why the rest are absent is not known. This sample holds tens of thousands of clones; about two thirds were observed only once. The top ten hold roughly a fifth of the sample. The sample was PBMCs. The receptors were sampled from a woman in her forties or fifties in good health and CMV-seropositive.

The chain has TRBV10-1 and TRBJ1-1; the match to TRBD1 covers 10 bases. In germline, CDR1 is WNHNN, CDR2 SYGVQD (reference sequence). The V and J ends lost 5 bases and 5 bases, in that order; junction bases with no gene match: 8. CDR3 length equals 15 residues. This CDR3 is CASSPPGTGVTEAFF. CDR3 in DNA: TGCGCCAGCAGTCCACCCGGGACAGGGGTAACTGAAGCTTTCTTT.

The rearrangement uses TRBV6-1 and TRBJ1-1, with 7 bases matching TRBD1. From germline, CDR1 is MNHNS and CDR2 SASEGT. This CDR3 comprises 15 residues. Unmatched junction bases numbered 11, after V lost 6 bases and J lost 4 bases. CDR3 nucleotide sequence: TGTGCCAGCAGCCCGAACACAGGGGTTGGCACTGAAGCTTTCTTT. This sequence encodes CASSPNTGVGTEAFF.

For this clone: Other DNA sequences in this specimen translate into the identical CDR3. The chain recombines TRBV6-5 with TRBJ1-1; the match to TRBD1 covers 9 bases. CDR3 length: 15 amino acids. Germline CDR1 reads MNHEY; CDR2 reads SVGAGI. After removal of 0 bases from V and 4 bases from J, the junction contained 3 bases not matched to a gene. CDR3 in amino acids: CASSYSTGGGTEAFF. CDR3 coding DNA: TGTGCCAGCAGTTACTCGACAGGGGGGGGCACTGAAGCTTTCTTT.

The table lists this clone with a few counts. The chain uses TRBV2 and TRBJ2-7; the D gene is possibly TRBD2 (6 bases). This CDR3 is 13 amino acids long. Germline V gene lookup returns CDR1 SNHLY and CDR2 FYNNEI. V was cut by 2 bases and J by 9 bases, with 14 bases left in between. In DNA form, the CDR3 reads TGTGCCAGCAGTGAAATGGTAAACGGGGGGCAGTACTTC. This translates into CASSEMVNGGQYF.

The rearrangement uses TRBV27 and TRBJ2-1, with D unclear. The V end lost 2 bases, the J end lost 10 bases, and 12 bases lay between the germline ends. This CDR3 has 13 amino acids. Germline CDR1 is MNHEY and CDR2 is SMNVEV (reference sequence). For the CDR3, the DNA is TGTGCCAGCAGTTTAGGGCCGGCTATCGAGCAGTTCTTC. It encodes CASSLGPAIEQFF.

This chain uses TRBV13 with TRBJ2-7; 7 bases are a match to TRBD1. V was clipped by 4 bases and J by 1 base; unmatched bases: 1. Germline V CDR1 and CDR2: PRHDT, FYEKMQ (reference sequence). The CDR3 has 13 residues. CDR3 protein: CASSWDSSYEQYF. Here the CDR3 DNA reads TGTGCCAGCAGCTGGGACAGTTCCTACGAGCAGTACTTC.

The chain links TRBV27 to TRBJ1-6, with no clear D. Germline V gives CDR1 MNHEY, CDR2 SMNVEV (reference sequence). This CDR3 is 13 amino acids long. Trimming shortened V by 4 bases and J by 9 bases, and 10 bases separated the two germline ends. The CDR3: CASSSQSFSPLHF. CDR3 coding DNA: TGTGCCAGCAGTTCCCAGTCCTTTTCACCCCTCCACTTT.

The rearrangement joins TRBV4-3 to TRBJ1-3, with a possible D match to TRBD1 (6 bases). The CDR3 runs to 15 residues. Trimming left V 0 bases short and J 7 bases short, with 13 bases between. Germline values: CDR1 LGHNA, CDR2 YSLEER. CDR3 sequence reads: CASSQETGRGNTIYF. Here the CDR3 DNA reads TGCGCCAGCAGCCAAGAAACAGGGCGGGGGAACACCATATATTTT.

The CDR3 is CASSLTGGDTEAFF. The CDR3 nucleotides are TGTGCCAGCAGCTTAACAGGGGGGGACACTGAAGCTTTCTTT. The V gene is TRBV7-3, the J gene TRBJ1-1; D perhaps matches TRBD1 (6 bases). V gave up 0 bases and J gave up 3 bases, with 8 bases separating them. This CDR3 contains 14 residues. Per germline, CDR1 SGHTA and CDR2 FQGTGA. Variable domain in full (rest from reference TRBV7-3 and TRBJ1-1): GAGVSQTPSNKVTEKGKYVELRCDPISGHTALYWYRQSLGQGPEFLIYFQGTGAADDSGLPNDRFFAVRPEGSVSTLKIQRTERGDSAVYLCASSLTGGDTEAFFGQGTRLTVV.

In its sample, this clone was seen a few times. The chain links TRBV13 to TRBJ2-3, with D maybe TRBD2 (6 bases). V was clipped by 4 bases and J by 5 bases, with 13 bases between them. The CDR3 runs to 14 residues. CDR1 is PRHDT, CDR2 FYEKMQ, per germline (reference sequence). The CDR3 region is CASSWGLEQDTQYF. CDR3 nucleotides: TGTGCCAGCAGCTGGGGACTGGAACAAGATACGCAGTATTTT. Combining the CDR3 with reference TRBV13 and TRBJ2-3 gives the whole variable domain AAGVIQSPRHLIKEKRETATLKCYPIPRHDTVYWYQQGPGQDPQFLISFYEKMQSDKGSIPDRFSAQQFSDYHSELNMSSLELGDSALYFCASSWGLEQDTQYFGPGTRLTVL.

This sequence joins TRBV18 and TRBJ1-5; a possible D gene is TRBD1 (6 bases). This CDR3 has 15 residues. Germline V lookup: CDR1 KGHSH, CDR2 LQKENI. Trimming removed 1 base from V and 5 bases from J, with 12 bases in between. The CDR3 DNA sequence: TGTGCCAGCTCACCACGAGGGGGTAAGGATCAGCCCCAGCATTTT. It encodes CASSPRGGKDQPQHF.

The CDR3, as DNA: TGTGCCAGCAGCTTATCCGACAGGGAATACGAGCAGTACTTC. This sequence encodes CASSLSDREYEQYF. V is TRBV13 and J is TRBJ2-7; 7 positions agree with TRBD1. The length of the CDR3 is 14 residues. CDR1 and CDR2 (germline): PRHDT, FYEKMQ (reference sequence). Losses at the gene ends were 2 bases for V and 4 bases for J; bases not matched to a gene: 5.

The chain employs TRBV19 and TRBJ2-5; 15 bases map to TRBD2. Germline values: CDR1 LNHDA, CDR2 SQIVND (reference sequence). The CDR3 loop spans 19 amino acids. J gave up 4 bases and V 5 bases, and 14 bases lay outside the gene matches. The CDR3 spells CASSPGLAGGPPGLETQYF. CDR3 sequence (DNA): TGTGCCAGTAGTCCTGGACTAGCGGGGGGGCCGCCAGGGTTAGAGACCCAGTACTTC.

This clone has more than one count but fewer than ten. This sequence joins TRBV4-1 and TRBJ1-1; D remains unclear. Trimming stripped 1 base from V and 9 bases from J, with 18 bases between. The CDR3 totals 15 residues. From germline, CDR1 is MGHRA and CDR2 YSYEKL. This CDR3 is CASSQVRTPSPKAFF. The CDR3 bases are TGCGCCAGCAGCCAAGTCAGAACACCATCCCCGAAAGCTTTCTTT.